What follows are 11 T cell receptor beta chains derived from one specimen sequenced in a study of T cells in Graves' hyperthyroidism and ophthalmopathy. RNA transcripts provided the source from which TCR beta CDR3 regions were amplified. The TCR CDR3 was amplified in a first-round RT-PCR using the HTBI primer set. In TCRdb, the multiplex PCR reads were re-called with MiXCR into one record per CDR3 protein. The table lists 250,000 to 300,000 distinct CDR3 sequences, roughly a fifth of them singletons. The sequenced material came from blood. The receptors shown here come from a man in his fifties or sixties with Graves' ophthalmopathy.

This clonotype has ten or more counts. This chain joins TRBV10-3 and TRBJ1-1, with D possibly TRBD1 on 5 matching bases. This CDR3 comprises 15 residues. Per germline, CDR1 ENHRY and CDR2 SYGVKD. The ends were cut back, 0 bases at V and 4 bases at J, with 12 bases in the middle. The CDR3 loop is CAISESKGLGTEAFF. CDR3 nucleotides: TGTGCCATCAGTGAGTCTAAGGGGTTGGGCACTGAAGCTTTCTTT.

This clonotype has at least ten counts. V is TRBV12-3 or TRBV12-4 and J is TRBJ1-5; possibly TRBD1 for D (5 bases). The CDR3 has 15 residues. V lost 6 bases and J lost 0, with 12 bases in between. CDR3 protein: CASRGTGDSNQPQHF. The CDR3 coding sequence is TGTGCCAGCAGGGGGACGGGGGATAGCAATCAGCCCCAGCATTTT.

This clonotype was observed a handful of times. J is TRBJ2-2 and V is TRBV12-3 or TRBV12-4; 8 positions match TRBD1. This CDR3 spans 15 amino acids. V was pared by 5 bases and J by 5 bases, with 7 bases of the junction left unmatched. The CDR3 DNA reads TGTGCCAGCAGTCCAAGGACAGGGAGGACCGGGGAGCTGTTTTTT. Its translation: CASSPRTGRTGELFF.

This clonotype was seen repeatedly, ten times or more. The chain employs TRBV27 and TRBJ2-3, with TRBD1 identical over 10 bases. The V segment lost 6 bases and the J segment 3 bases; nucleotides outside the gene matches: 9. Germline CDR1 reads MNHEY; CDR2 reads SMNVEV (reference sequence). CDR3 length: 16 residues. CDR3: CASSSPRDRGTDTQYF. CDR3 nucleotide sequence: TGTGCCAGCAGCTCGCCTCGGGACAGGGGAACAGATACGCAGTATTTT.

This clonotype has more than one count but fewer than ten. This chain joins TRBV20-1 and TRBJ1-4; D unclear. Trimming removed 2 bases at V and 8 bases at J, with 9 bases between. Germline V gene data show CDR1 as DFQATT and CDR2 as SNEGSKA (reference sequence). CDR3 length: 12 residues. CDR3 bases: TGCAGTGCTAGATCGGTGTACGAAAAACTGTTTTTT. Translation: CSARSVYEKLFF.

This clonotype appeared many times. CDR3 nucleotide sequence: TGTGCCAGCAGCTTAGGCGACAGGAGAAGGGGCTACACCTTC. Residues: CASSLGDRRRGYTF. This chain uses TRBV7-2 with TRBJ1-2, with D possibly TRBD1 on 6 matching bases. Trimming cost V 1 base and J 8 bases, with 14 bases left between them. This CDR3 contains 14 residues. Germline V gives CDR1 SGHTA, CDR2 FQGNSA.

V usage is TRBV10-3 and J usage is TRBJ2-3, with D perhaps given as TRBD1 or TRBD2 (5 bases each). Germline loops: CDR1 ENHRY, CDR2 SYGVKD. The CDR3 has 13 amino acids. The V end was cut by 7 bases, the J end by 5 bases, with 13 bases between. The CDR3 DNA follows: TGTGCCATCACCTCGGGGCAAGAAGATACGCAGTATTTT. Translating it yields CAITSGQEDTQYF.

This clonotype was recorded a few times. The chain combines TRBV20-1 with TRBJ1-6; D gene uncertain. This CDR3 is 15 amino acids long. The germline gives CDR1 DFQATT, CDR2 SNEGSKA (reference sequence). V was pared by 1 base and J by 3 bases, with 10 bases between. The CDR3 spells CSARGEDFYNSPLHF. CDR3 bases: TGCAGTGCTAGAGGCGAGGATTTCTATAATTCACCCCTCCACTTT.

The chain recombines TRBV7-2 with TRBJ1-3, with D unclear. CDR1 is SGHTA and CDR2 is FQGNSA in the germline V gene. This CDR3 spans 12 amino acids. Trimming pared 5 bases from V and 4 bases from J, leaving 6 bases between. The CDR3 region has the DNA TGTGCCAGCAGCCCGGGGGGAAACACCATATATTTT. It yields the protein CASSPGGNTIYF.

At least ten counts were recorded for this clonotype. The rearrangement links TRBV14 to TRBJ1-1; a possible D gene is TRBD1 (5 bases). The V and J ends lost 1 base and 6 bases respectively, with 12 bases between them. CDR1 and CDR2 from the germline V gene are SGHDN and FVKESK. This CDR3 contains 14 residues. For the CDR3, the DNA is TGTGCCAGCAGCCAAGTGGCAGGGCTCGCTGAAGCTTTCTTT. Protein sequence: CASSQVAGLAEAFF.

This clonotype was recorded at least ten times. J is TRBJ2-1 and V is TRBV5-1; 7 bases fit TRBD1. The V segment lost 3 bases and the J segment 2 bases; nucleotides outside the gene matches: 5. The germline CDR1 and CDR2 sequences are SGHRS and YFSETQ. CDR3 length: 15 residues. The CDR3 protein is CASSWGQMTYNEQFF. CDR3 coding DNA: TGCGCCAGCAGCTGGGGACAGATGACCTACAATGAGCAGTTCTTC.